The sequence of this T cell receptor (beta chain) was determined in a study of technical replicates of blood from a few donors. The CDR3 length is 15 residues. Unmatched junction bases numbered 4, after V lost 4 bases and J lost 2 bases. CDR1 is SGHRS and CDR2 is YFSETQ in the germline V gene. Measured with immunoSEQ multiplex PCR; TCRdb has only the in-frame clones, and not every one. The repertoire includes approximately 76,000 clones, 70% to 90% of them detected once, and about 5% sits in the top ten. Source material: PBMCs. The clonotype was recovered from a human donor in good health. Some clones in this sample may be carry-over from other donors' samples. The chain employs TRBV5-1 and TRBJ2-2, with 8 positions matching TRBD1. The CDR3 reads CASSNGQGNTGELFF. CDR3 coding DNA: TGCGCCAGCAGCAACGGACAGGGAAACACCGGGGAGCTGTTTTTT.